The 21 T cell receptor beta chains reported below all come from one sample, sequenced in a study of T cells after yellow fever vaccination. One entry per CDR3 protein, called by TCRdb with MiXCR from the 5' RACE reads. Of 300,000 to 450,000 distinct CDR3 sequences listed, more than 5.5% are singletons. Sequences were derived from PBMCs, sampled 5 days after the yellow fever booster vaccination. The receptors derive from a man in his thirties or forties who received the YFV17D yellow fever vaccine.

This chain joins TRBV6-4 and TRBJ1-2; D is unclear. The CDR3 extends over 15 amino acids. Germline CDR1 is MRHNA and CDR2 is SNTAGT. V was shortened by 5 bases and J by 9 bases, with 22 bases between the two germline ends. The CDR3 nucleotides are TGTGCCAGCAGTTATTGGGGTCTCGAGGGCCTCAGCTACACCTTC. Amino acid sequence: CASSYWGLEGLSYTF.

This clonotype was seen ten or more times. The rearrangement links TRBV29-1 to TRBJ1-2; D is ambiguous. V gave up 0 bases and J gave up 4 bases, with 9 bases separating them. Germline V lookup: CDR1 SQVTM, CDR2 ANQGSEA. CDR3 length: 13 residues. The CDR3 protein is CSVEDQRGYGYTF. The CDR3 nucleotides are TGCAGCGTTGAAGATCAACGGGGCTATGGCTACACCTTC.

This clonotype was observed at least ten times. The chain recombines TRBV5-1 with TRBJ2-7; D tentatively fits TRBD1 or TRBD2 (5 bases each). V dropped 7 bases and J dropped 0 bases, with 8 bases sitting between them. The CDR3 is made up of 12 amino acids. Per germline, CDR1 SGHRS and CDR2 YFSETQ. CDR3 in DNA: TGCGCCAGCCGGGACGCCTCCTACGAGCAGTACTTC. Amino acids: CASRDASYEQYF. Drawing the rest from reference TRBV5-1 and TRBJ2-7, the complete variable domain is KAGVTQTPRYLIKTRGQQVTLSCSPISGHRSVSWYQQTPGQGLQFLFEYFSETQRNKGNFPGRFSGRQFSNSRSEMNVSTLELGDSALYLCASRDASYEQYFGPGTRLTVT.

This clonotype showed up many times. The rearrangement joins TRBV12-3 or TRBV12-4 to TRBJ1-1; D is unclear. CDR3 length equals 15 residues. V lost 8 bases and J 6 bases, leaving 22 bases between the germline ends. The CDR3 reads CASLNPTGSASEAFF. For the CDR3, the DNA is TGTGCCAGCCTGAACCCAACGGGATCGGCGTCTGAAGCTTTCTTT.

V gene TRBV7-3 combines with J gene TRBJ2-7; a weak D match, TRBD2 (6 bases). Germline CDR1 and CDR2: SGHTA and FQGTGA. V was pared by 3 bases and J by 5 bases, with 14 bases between. This CDR3 comprises 14 residues. In DNA form, the CDR3 reads TGTGCCAGCAGCTTTGGATCGGGAGCTGACGAGCAGTACTTC. Its translation: CASSFGSGADEQYF.

V usage is TRBV6-2 or TRBV6-3 and J usage is TRBJ2-7; D is perhaps TRBD2 (5 bases). V lost 7 bases to trimming and J lost 8 bases, with 15 bases between them. This CDR3 contains 12 residues. The germline V gene encodes CDR1 MNHEY and CDR2 SVGEGT. CDR3 DNA sequence: TGTGCCAGCACCCAGAGATCGGGAAAGCAGTACTTC. It is translated as CASTQRSGKQYF.

There are many counts of this clonotype. The chain couples TRBV6-1 to TRBJ1-2; a possible D gene is TRBD1 (5 bases). The CDR3 runs to 16 residues. V was pared by 2 bases and J by 4 bases, with 17 bases between. The germline V gene has CDR1 MNHNS and CDR2 SASEGT. Written as DNA, the CDR3 is TGTGCCAGCAGTGAACGTCGGGATCCCGGGGGCTATGGCTACACCTTC. The encoded protein is CASSERRDPGGYGYTF.

This clonotype was detected many times. The gene calls are TRBV20-1 and TRBJ1-1; unclear D gene. CDR1 and CDR2 (germline): DFQATT, SNEGSKA (reference sequence). V lost 0 bases and J lost 5, with 13 bases in between. The CDR3 covers 14 residues. The CDR3 nucleotides are TGCAGTGCTAGAGATCGAGGGCCGAGGACTGAAGCTTTCTTT. Translation: CSARDRGPRTEAFF.

The chain's CDR3 is CSATGYSYEQYF. For the CDR3, the DNA is TGCAGTGCGACCGGGTATTCCTACGAGCAGTACTTC. The genes are TRBV20-1 and TRBJ2-7; D is uncertain. V lost 6 bases to trimming and J lost 1 base, with 10 bases between them. The V gene's germline CDR1 is DFQATT and CDR2 SNEGSKA (reference sequence). The CDR3 runs to 12 residues.

This chain uses TRBV12-3 or TRBV12-4 with TRBJ2-7, with 7 bases fitting TRBD2. CDR3 size: 13 residues. J gave up 7 bases and V 2 bases, and 5 bases lay outside the gene matches. The CDR3 DNA reads as TGTGCCAGCAGTTTATTAGGCGGGAGTGAGCAGTACTTC. Encoded protein: CASSLLGGSEQYF.

This clonotype was picked up many times. The chain links TRBV20-1 to TRBJ2-1; 7 bases are a match to TRBD2. Per the germline V gene, CDR1 is DFQATT and CDR2 is SNEGSKA (reference sequence). J gave up 5 bases and V 6 bases, and 13 bases lay outside the gene matches. CDR3 length equals 15 residues. CDR3 DNA sequence: TGCAGTGCCCAGTGGGGGGGTGGGGGTCACAATGAGCAGTTCTTC. This encodes CSAQWGGGGHNEQFF.

Many counts were recorded for this clonotype. The rearrangement links TRBV9 to TRBJ2-7; 11 positions match TRBD1. Trimming at V came to 0 bases and at J to 2 bases, leaving 1 base not matched to a gene. CDR1 is SGDLS, CDR2 YYNGEE, per germline. This CDR3 is built from 15 residues. The CDR3 DNA is TGTGCCAGCAGCGTAGTGGGACAGGGGGCCTACGAGCAGTACTTC. Translating gives CASSVVGQGAYEQYF.

This clonotype occurred many times. This chain uses TRBV5-1 with TRBJ2-5, with 14 positions matching TRBD2. The germline V gene has CDR1 SGHRS and CDR2 YFSETQ. This CDR3 spans 16 amino acids. After removal of 3 bases from V and 5 bases from J, the junction contained 6 bases not matched to a gene. The CDR3, as DNA: TGCGCCAGCAGCTCTGGGACTAGCGGGAGTTGGGAGACCCAGTACTTC. Amino acid sequence: CASSSGTSGSWETQYF.

This clonotype was counted ten times or more. The chain recombines TRBV5-1 with TRBJ2-3, with a weak D call TRBD1 (6 bases). Germline lookup yields CDR1 SGHRS and CDR2 YFSETQ. The CDR3 has 14 residues. Trimming left V 5 bases short and J 0 bases short, with 10 bases between. The CDR3 sequence: CASRDSSSTDTQYF. DNA of the CDR3: TGCGCCAGCAGGGACAGTAGTAGCACAGATACGCAGTATTTT.

Concerning this clonotype itself: Given a much more abundant clone one base away, this may be a read error. DNA for the CDR3: TGCAGTGCTAGAGTAAAGGGGGGAGGTAGGGAGACCCAGTACTTC. Residues: CSARVKGGGRETQYF. The chain joins TRBV20-1 to TRBJ2-5, with D possibly being TRBD1 or TRBD2 (6 bases each). Germline loops: CDR1 DFQATT, CDR2 SNEGSKA (reference sequence). The length of the CDR3 is 15 residues. The ends were cut back, 1 base at V and 5 bases at J, with 17 bases in the middle.

The chain links TRBV5-4 to TRBJ2-6; possible D gene TRBD2, 6 bases. CDR3 length: 15 amino acids. Trimming removed 7 bases at V and 2 bases at J, with 13 bases between. CDR1 is SGHNT and CDR2 is YYREEE in the germline V gene (reference sequence). Written as DNA, the CDR3 is TGTGCCAGCGGAGGAGGGGTTACTGGGGCCAACGTCCTGACTTTC. Protein: CASGGGVTGANVLTF.

The sample holds a few counts of this clonotype. The chain is built from TRBV28 and TRBJ2-3; D unclear. There are 17 residues in the CDR3. Germline V gene sequence: CDR1 MDHEN, CDR2 SYDVKM. The CDR3 region is CAAQTHYLIKSADTQYF. The CDR3, as DNA: TGTGCTGCTCAAACCCATTATCTTATAAAAAGCGCAGATACGCAGTATTTT.

In this sample, this clonotype turned up many times. The J gene is TRBJ2-3, the V gene TRBV3-1, with 14 nucleotides matching TRBD2. Germline lookup yields CDR1 LGHDT and CDR2 YNNKEL (reference sequence). The CDR3 sequence is 15 residues long. With 3 bases clipped from V and 9 bases from J, the junction kept 5 bases outside the gene matches. CDR3 in DNA: TGTGCCAGCAGCCAGATCGGGACTAGCGGGAGCACGCAGTATTTT. This translates into CASSQIGTSGSTQYF.

This clonotype was seen a handful of times. This chain connects TRBV28 to TRBJ2-2; no definite D call. Looked up from germline, CDR1 is MDHEN and CDR2 is SYDVKM. The V end was cut by 5 bases, the J end by 3 bases, with 7 bases between. The CDR3 extends over 13 amino acids. Here the CDR3 reads CASSGVDTGELFF. Here the CDR3 DNA reads TGTGCCAGCAGTGGGGTGGACACCGGGGAGCTGTTTTTT.

This clonotype was recorded at least ten times. The genes are TRBV5-1 and TRBJ2-2, with 9 nucleotides matching TRBD2. Germline V gene sequence: CDR1 SGHRS, CDR2 YFSETQ. This CDR3 has 17 amino acids. Trimming removed 0 bases from V and 1 base from J; junction bases left unmatched: 4. The CDR3 region is CASSLGPSGENTGELFF. Written as DNA, the CDR3 is TGCGCCAGCAGCTTGGGGCCTAGCGGGGAGAACACCGGGGAGCTGTTTTTT.

This rearrangement joins TRBV7-2 to TRBJ2-3; 7 bases are a match to TRBD2. The ends lost 2 bases at V and 4 bases at J; junction bases unmatched: 12. CDR1 is SGHTA, CDR2 FQGNSA, per germline. The CDR3 is 17 residues long. The CDR3 bases are TGTGCCAGCAGCTTAAAAGTCGGGCGGGAGATCCCAGATACGCAGTATTTT. It codes for CASSLKVGREIPDTQYF.